The present T cell receptor (beta chain) was sequenced within a study of T cells after posttransplantation cyclophosphamide. Study results and limitations: Donor-recipient repertoire similarity was low at 1-2 months, rising over year one. Recipient CMV seropositivity and CMV reactivation strongly tracked TRB clonality. Blood and skin or GI T cell repertoires showed limited TRB overlap.

Remarks on this clone: Its cognate antigen is unknown.

Repertoires were generated with immunoSEQ multiplex PCR, while TCRdb's copy carries only in-frame clones and drops some. The sample yields tens of thousands of clones, over 85% seen once. The CDR3 is made up of 13 amino acids. With 4 bases removed from V and 4 bases from J, the gap between germline ends came to 10 bases. Germline V gene lookup returns CDR1 MNHNY and CDR2 SVGAGI (reference sequence). V is TRBV6-6 and J is TRBJ1-1; D possibly corresponds to TRBD1 (5 bases). The specimen was PBMCs. The clonotype originates from a woman between 40 and 55 years old with a blood cancer, CMV-positive, and with a related stem cell donor. The CDR3 loop is CASSFGGTTEAFF. CDR3 DNA sequence: TGTGCCAGCAGTTTCGGGGGTACCACTGAAGCTTTCTTT.